Below, 9 T cell receptor beta chains from the same sample are listed, as sequenced in a study of blood T cell repertoires in COVID-19 (dated by TCRdb to about 2020). Libraries were made using the immunoSEQ multiplex PCR assay. The table was pulled from immuneACCESS by TCRdb, which kept in-frame rearrangements only. Such tables lose some clones; where checked, under half of the loss comes from unresolved V genes, and the rest has no known cause. The sample table records under 350,000 clones; under 95% of these occur just once. Clones ranked in the top ten supply 2% to 3% of the sample. Sequencing was carried out using PBMCs or T cells enriched from blood (not recorded which). The receptors derive from a man between 60 and 70 years old who had recovered from COVID-19.

The V gene is TRBV7-9, the J gene TRBJ1-2; 7 bases are shared with TRBD1. The CDR3 is 14 residues long. Germline V lookup: CDR1 SEHNR, CDR2 FQNEAQ (reference sequence). V lost 6 bases, J lost 7 bases, and 11 bases stayed unmatched. CDR3 DNA: TGTGCCAGCAGAGACGCAGGGGGAAGTTTTGGCTACACCTTC. Encoded protein: CASRDAGGSFGYTF.

The rearrangement links TRBV7-6 to TRBJ1-5; D unresolved. This CDR3 contains 14 residues. The germline gives CDR1 SGHVS, CDR2 FNYEAQ. Trimming cost V 1 base and J 4 bases, with 8 bases left between them. CDR3: CASSLDFRNQPQHF. CDR3 in DNA: TGTGCCAGCAGCTTAGACTTTAGAAATCAGCCCCAGCATTTT.

The rearrangement links TRBV7-9 to TRBJ2-3; the match to TRBD2 covers 10 bases. Trimming took 5 bases from V and 6 from J; bases not matched to a gene: 8. The CDR3 contains 15 residues. Germline CDR1 is SEHNR and CDR2 is FQNEAQ (reference sequence). The CDR3 DNA reads TGTGCCAGCAGCCGTCCCGGGACTAGCGAGGATACGCAGTATTTT. It translates to CASSRPGTSEDTQYF.

CDR3 sequence: CASSYRGREETQYF. In nucleotides, the CDR3 is TGTGCCAGCAGCTACAGGGGTCGGGAGGAGACCCAGTACTTC. The chain carries TRBV5-6 and TRBJ2-5, with D maybe TRBD1 (7 bases). Trimming cost V 3 bases and J 5 bases, with 14 bases left between them. The CDR3 totals 14 residues. CDR1 and CDR2 (germline): SGHDT, YYEEEE.

The rearrangement uses TRBV5-1 and TRBJ1-1, with D unresolved. Germline loops: CDR1 SGHRS, CDR2 YFSETQ. V gave up 1 base and J gave up 1 base, with 8 bases separating them. There are 14 residues in the CDR3. The CDR3 region is CASSLTHTNTEAFF. In DNA, the CDR3 is TGCGCCAGCAGCTTGACGCACACGAACACTGAAGCTTTCTTT.

The chain has TRBV7-9 and TRBJ2-5, with D perhaps TRBD1 (6 bases). The V end was cut by 2 bases, the J end by 4 bases, with 14 bases between. CDR3 length equals 15 residues. The V gene's germline CDR1 is SEHNR and CDR2 FQNEAQ (reference sequence). In DNA form, the CDR3 reads TGTGCCAGCAGCTTACAGGGGCACCTCGGAGAGACCCAGTACTTC. It codes for CASSLQGHLGETQYF.

The chain couples TRBV15 to TRBJ1-2, with D possibly TRBD1 on 6 matching bases. The CDR3 consists of 15 residues. The V gene lost 1 base and the J gene lost 2 bases, with 11 bases spanning the gap. The germline V gene has CDR1 LNHNV and CDR2 YYDKDF (reference sequence). The CDR3 loop reads CATSRVQGINYGYTF. For the CDR3, the DNA is TGTGCCACCAGCAGAGTACAGGGCATAAACTATGGCTACACCTTC.

This chain links TRBV19 with TRBJ2-1; D call uncertain. The CDR3 loop spans 16 amino acids. The V gene's germline CDR1 is LNHDA and CDR2 SQIVND (reference sequence). V lost 7 bases and J lost 1, with 17 bases in between. The CDR3 here is CASTTLGGPSYNEQFF. CDR3 DNA sequence: TGTGCCAGTACCACCCTCGGTGGGCCTTCCTACAATGAGCAGTTCTTC.

The chain is built from TRBV15 and TRBJ2-7; 8 nucleotides align to TRBD1. The CDR3 totals 15 residues. V lost 8 bases to trimming and J lost 3 bases; unmatched junction nucleotides: 12. The germline gives CDR1 LNHNV, CDR2 YYDKDF (reference sequence). The CDR3 coding sequence is TGTGCCACCTCCAACCAGGGACAGGAGGGCTACGAGCAGTACTTC. Translating gives CATSNQGQEGYEQYF.